This entry is about one TCR beta chain. Its antigen is currently unknown. The sample is drawn from a study of blood T cells in healthy people across ages. Study-wide findings and caveats: Among T cells, TCR beta diversity per million cells dropped roughly linearly as age rose.

This CDR3 is 14 amino acids long. The germline V and J ends were trimmed by 2 bases and 0 bases, with 8 bases remaining between them. A J-beta primer mix and a sample-barcoded 5' primer were used in a second PCR of roughly 7 to 12 cycles. The template-switch adaptor, which had 12 random nucleotides, put a tag on each cDNA molecule. TCRdb reprocessed the 5' RACE reads with MiXCR, giving one entry per CDR3 protein. The profile shows about 640,000 distinct CDR3 sequences, approximately 59% of them singletons. The V gene is TRBV12-3 or TRBV12-4, the J gene TRBJ2-7; D uncertain. Sequencing was carried out using blood. This sequence was found in a man aged 55 to 70 in good health. CDR3 region: CASSLFRSSYEQYF. Written as DNA, the CDR3 is TGTGCCAGCAGTTTATTTAGGAGCTCCTACGAGCAGTACTTC.